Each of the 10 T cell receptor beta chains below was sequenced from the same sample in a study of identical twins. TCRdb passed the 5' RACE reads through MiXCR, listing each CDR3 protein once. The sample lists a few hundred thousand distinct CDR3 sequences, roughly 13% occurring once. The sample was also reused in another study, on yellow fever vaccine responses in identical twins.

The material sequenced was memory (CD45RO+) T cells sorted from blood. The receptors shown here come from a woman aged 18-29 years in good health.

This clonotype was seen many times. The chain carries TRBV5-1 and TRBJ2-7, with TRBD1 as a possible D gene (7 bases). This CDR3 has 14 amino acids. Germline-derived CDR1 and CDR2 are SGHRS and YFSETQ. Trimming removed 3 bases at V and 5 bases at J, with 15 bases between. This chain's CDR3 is CASSSVQGGDEQYF. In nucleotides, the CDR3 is TGCGCCAGCAGCTCCGTGCAGGGGGGAGACGAGCAGTACTTC.

CDR3 residues: CASSPTQANNEKLFF. The DNA of the CDR3 is TGTGCCAGCTCACCAACACAGGCCAATAATGAAAAACTGTTTTTT. This sequence joins TRBV18 and TRBJ1-4, with D maybe TRBD1 (5 bases). CDR1 and CDR2 (germline): KGHSH, LQKENI. CDR3 length equals 15 residues. V lost 2 bases and J 4 bases, leaving 11 bases between the germline ends.

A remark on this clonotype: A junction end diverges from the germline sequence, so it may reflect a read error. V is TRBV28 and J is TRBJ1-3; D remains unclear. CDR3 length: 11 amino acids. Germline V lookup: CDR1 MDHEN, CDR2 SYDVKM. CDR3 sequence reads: CASGFRFTIYF. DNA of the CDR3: TGTGCCAGCGGTTTTCGCTTCACCATATATTTT.

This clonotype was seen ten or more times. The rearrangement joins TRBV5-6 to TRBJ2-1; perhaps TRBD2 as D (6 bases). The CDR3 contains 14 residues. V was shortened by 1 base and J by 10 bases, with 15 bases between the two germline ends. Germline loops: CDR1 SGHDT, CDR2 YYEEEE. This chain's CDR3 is CASSLTVNGREQFF. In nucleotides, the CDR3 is TGTGCCAGCAGCTTGACGGTCAATGGGAGGGAGCAGTTCTTC.

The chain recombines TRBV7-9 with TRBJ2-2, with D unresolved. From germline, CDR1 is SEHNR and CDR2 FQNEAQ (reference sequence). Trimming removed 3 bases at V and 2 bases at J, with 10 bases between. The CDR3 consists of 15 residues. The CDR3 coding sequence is TGTGCCAGCAGCTTTACGCCTCCCAACACCGGGGAGCTGTTTTTT. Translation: CASSFTPPNTGELFF.

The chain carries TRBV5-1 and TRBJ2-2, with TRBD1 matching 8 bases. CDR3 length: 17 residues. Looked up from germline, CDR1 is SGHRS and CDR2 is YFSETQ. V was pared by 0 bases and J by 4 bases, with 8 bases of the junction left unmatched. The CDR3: CASSLAYSGGSTGELFF. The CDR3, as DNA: TGCGCCAGCAGCTTGGCGTATTCAGGGGGCAGCACCGGGGAGCTGTTTTTT.

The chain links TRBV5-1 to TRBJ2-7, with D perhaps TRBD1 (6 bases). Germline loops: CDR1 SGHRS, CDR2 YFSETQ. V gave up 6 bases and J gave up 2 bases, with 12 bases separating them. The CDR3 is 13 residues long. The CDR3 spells CASTTGQTYEQYF. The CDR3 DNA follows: TGCGCCAGCACCACAGGACAGACCTACGAGCAGTACTTC.

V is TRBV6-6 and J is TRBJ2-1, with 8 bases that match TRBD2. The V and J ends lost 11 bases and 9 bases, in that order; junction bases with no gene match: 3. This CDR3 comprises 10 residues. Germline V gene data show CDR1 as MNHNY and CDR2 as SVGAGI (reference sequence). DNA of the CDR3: TGTGCCGCGGGGGGTTTTGAGCAGTTCTTC. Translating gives CAAGGFEQFF.

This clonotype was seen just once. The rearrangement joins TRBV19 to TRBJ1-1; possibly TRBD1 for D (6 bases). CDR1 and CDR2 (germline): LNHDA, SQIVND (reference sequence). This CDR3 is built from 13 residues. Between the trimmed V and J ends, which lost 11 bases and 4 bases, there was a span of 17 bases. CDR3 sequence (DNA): TGTGCCGCTAGGGGGGTTGAGGGCACTGAAGCTTTCTTT. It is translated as CAARGVEGTEAFF.

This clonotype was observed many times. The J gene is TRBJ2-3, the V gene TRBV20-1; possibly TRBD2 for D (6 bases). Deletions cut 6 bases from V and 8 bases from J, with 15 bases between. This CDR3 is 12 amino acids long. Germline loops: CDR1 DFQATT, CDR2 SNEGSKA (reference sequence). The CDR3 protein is CSAGDWLATQYF. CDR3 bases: TGCAGTGCGGGGGACTGGCTAGCTACGCAGTATTTT.